Below, 18 T cell receptor beta chains from the same sample are listed, as sequenced in a study of T-cell reconstitution after alpha-beta-depleted transplantation in children. Molecular barcoding with unique molecular identifiers was used for the TCRbeta library. TCRdb re-derived calls from the PCR reads in MiXCR, one entry per CDR3 protein. The sample lists fewer than 85,000 distinct CDR3 sequences; 14% were seen once. This material consisted of PBMCs, mostly from graft donor cells, taken 180 days after TCRalphabeta/CD19-depleted stem cell transplant. Receptors were obtained from a male patient aged 2 to 10 who had a stem cell transplant for acute lymphoblastic leukemia, so the T cells may come from the graft donor.

The chain uses TRBV6-1 and TRBJ2-7; TRBD1 matches 7 bases. V shed 8 bases and J 1 base; nucleotides not matched to a gene: 14. This CDR3 region has 16 residues. Per the germline V gene, CDR1 is MNHNS and CDR2 is SASEGT. CDR3 sequence reads: CASFLEGRGFSYEQYF. CDR3 coding DNA: TGTGCCAGCTTCCTAGAAGGCAGGGGGTTTTCCTACGAGCAGTACTTC.

This clonotype has more than one count but fewer than ten. This chain joins TRBV6-5 and TRBJ2-1, with 16 bases matching TRBD2. V lost 4 bases to trimming and J lost 2 bases; unmatched junction nucleotides: 8. Germline loops: CDR1 MNHEY, CDR2 SVGAGI. This CDR3 has 19 amino acids. Written as DNA, the CDR3 is TGTGCCAGCAGTTCCTGGGGGACTAGCGGGAGGGACCCCTACAATGAGCAGTTCTTC. It translates to CASSSWGTSGRDPYNEQFF.

This clonotype was counted between two and nine times. The chain carries TRBV20-1 and TRBJ2-3; no clear D gene. This CDR3 region has 13 residues. Trimming cost V 2 bases and J 1 base, with 7 bases left between them. CDR1 is DFQATT, CDR2 SNEGSKA, per germline (reference sequence). For the CDR3, the DNA is TGCAGTGCTAGAAGGGTGGGCACAGATACGCAGTATTTT. Its translation: CSARRVGTDTQYF.

This clonotype was observed a few times. The chain links TRBV6-1 to TRBJ2-3; tentative D call: TRBD2 (5 bases). CDR1 and CDR2 from the germline V gene are MNHNS and SASEGT. The V and J ends lost 5 bases and 2 bases respectively, with 11 bases between them. The CDR3 is made up of 14 amino acids. Here the CDR3 reads CASSSGWNTDTQYF. As DNA, the CDR3 is TGTGCCAGCAGTAGCGGATGGAACACAGATACGCAGTATTTT.

This clonotype has only a few counts. This chain connects TRBV7-6 to TRBJ2-7, with D perhaps TRBD1 (5 bases). The CDR3 extends over 13 amino acids. Germline CDR1 is SGHVS and CDR2 is FNYEAQ. Trimming removed 6 bases from V and 0 bases from J, with 9 bases in between. The CDR3 DNA reads TGTGCCAGCAGGGGGCCGAGCTCCTACGAGCAGTACTTC. Residues: CASRGPSSYEQYF. Filled out from reference TRBV7-6 and TRBJ2-7, the complete variable domain reads GAGVSQSPRYKVTKRGQDVALRCDPISGHVSLYWYRQALGQGPEFLTYFNYEAQQDKSGLPNDRFSAERPEGSISTLTIQRTEQRDSAMYRCASRGPSSYEQYFGPGTRLTVT.

The J gene is TRBJ1-1, the V gene TRBV12-3 or TRBV12-4, with TRBD1 matching 7 bases. With 4 bases clipped from V and 1 base from J, the junction kept 0 bases outside the gene matches. CDR3 length equals 13 residues. The CDR3 here is CASSWDRNTEAFF. The CDR3, as DNA: TGTGCCAGCAGTTGGGACAGGAACACTGAAGCTTTCTTT.

This clonotype turned up a few times. V is TRBV18 and J is TRBJ2-3; TRBD2 is a possible D gene (6 bases). CDR1 is KGHSH and CDR2 is LQKENI in the germline V gene. The CDR3 sequence is 15 residues long. The V end was cut by 6 bases, the J end by 11 bases, with 24 bases between. The CDR3 DNA is TGTGCCAGCTCGCCTCGGACGGACGGGACTGTTGGGCAGTATTTT. Amino acids: CASSPRTDGTVGQYF. The variable domain in full, with the rest retrieved from reference TRBV18 and TRBJ2-3, is NAGVMQNPRHLVRRRGQEARLRCSPMKGHSHVYWYRQLPEEGLKFMVYLQKENIIDESGMPKERFSAEFPKEGPSILRIQQVVRGDSAAYFCASSPRTDGTVGQYFGPGTRLTVL.

Ten or more counts support this clonotype. This chain joins TRBV5-1 and TRBJ1-4; D possibly corresponds to TRBD1 (6 bases). Trimming removed 3 bases from V and 7 bases from J, with 7 bases in between. From germline, CDR1 is SGHRS and CDR2 YFSETQ. The CDR3 is 12 residues long. The CDR3, as DNA: TGCGCCAGCAGCTCACAGGGTGAAAAACTGTTTTTT. It encodes CASSSQGEKLFF.

This clonotype was counted at least ten times. The chain carries TRBV12-3 or TRBV12-4 and TRBJ2-3; 11 bases fit TRBD2. The ends lost 5 bases at V and 0 bases at J; junction bases unmatched: 1. The CDR3 totals 15 residues. CDR3: CASSRTSGSTDTQYF. In DNA form, the CDR3 reads TGTGCCAGCAGTCGGACTAGCGGGAGCACAGATACGCAGTATTTT.

The CDR3 loop is CASTVARGRGTEAFF. DNA of the CDR3: TGTGCCAGCACCGTAGCACGGGGGCGCGGGACTGAAGCTTTCTTT. The V call is TRBV5-6, the J call TRBJ1-1; maybe TRBD1 (6 bases). Trimming pared 6 bases from V and 5 bases from J, leaving 20 bases between. The germline CDR1 and CDR2 sequences are SGHDT and YYEEEE. The CDR3 totals 15 residues.

This clonotype was seen a handful of times. The chain carries TRBV29-1 and TRBJ2-1; tentatively, D is TRBD2 (6 bases). V gave up 0 bases and J gave up 9 bases, with 15 bases separating them. Looked up from germline, CDR1 is SQVTM and CDR2 is ANQGSEA. This CDR3 is built from 14 residues. The CDR3 is CSVEDGGARSEQFF. For the CDR3, the DNA is TGCAGCGTTGAAGATGGAGGGGCCAGAAGTGAGCAGTTCTTC.

This clonotype showed up many times. The V and J genes are TRBV10-3 and TRBJ2-7; D gene unclear. V was pared by 11 bases and J by 1 base, with 15 bases between. CDR1 is ENHRY, CDR2 SYGVKD, per germline. The CDR3 totals 13 residues. Written as DNA, the CDR3 is TGTGCCGCCGGATTCCAGTTTTCCTACGAGCAGTACTTC. Amino acid sequence: CAAGFQFSYEQYF.

The sample holds a few counts of this clonotype. This chain uses TRBV7-6 with TRBJ2-5; the match to TRBD2 covers 9 bases. After removal of 5 bases from V and 5 bases from J, the junction contained 12 bases not matched to a gene. Germline V gene sequence: CDR1 SGHVS, CDR2 FNYEAQ. CDR3 length equals 16 residues. The CDR3 loop is CASSPSGRYNIETQYF. The CDR3 DNA follows: TGTGCCAGCAGCCCCAGCGGGAGGTATAACATCGAGACCCAGTACTTC.

The rearrangement links TRBV10-3 to TRBJ2-2, with TRBD2 matching over 7 bases. The CDR3 consists of 16 residues. With V trimmed by 8 bases and J by 4 bases, 13 bases remained unmatched. Germline-derived CDR1 and CDR2 are ENHRY and SYGVKD. The DNA of the CDR3 is TGTGCCATCTGGGGGGGGTTTTCGAGAGGCACCGGGGAGCTGTTTTTT. Translation gives CAIWGGFSRGTGELFF.

This clonotype was detected only a few times. Compared with germline, one end of the junction differs, possibly owing to a read error. CDR3 sequence reads: CASSFLAGLGETQYF. Written as DNA, the CDR3 is TGTGCTAGCAGCTTTCTGGCGGGACTTGGGGAGACCCAGTACTTC. The chain couples TRBV7-7 to TRBJ2-5, with D tentatively TRBD2 (6 bases). Germline-derived CDR1 and CDR2 are SSHAT and FNYEAQ (reference sequence). The CDR3 runs 15 residues.

V and J are TRBV12-3 or TRBV12-4 and TRBJ2-2; D gene ambiguous. The CDR3 is made up of 15 amino acids. V dropped 3 bases and J dropped 6 bases, with 14 bases sitting between them. The DNA of the CDR3 is TGTGCCAGCAGTTTTGGTTTGGGTTTCGCCGGGGAGCTGTTTTTT. This encodes CASSFGLGFAGELFF.

This clonotype was seen repeatedly, ten times or more. The CDR3 protein is CASSQDYSQYF. In DNA form, the CDR3 reads TGTGCCAGCAGCCAGGACTATTCGCAGTACTTC. This chain links TRBV7-2 with TRBJ2-7; maybe TRBD2 (6 bases). Germline CDR1 reads SGHTA; CDR2 reads FQGNSA. Trimming shortened V by 5 bases and J by 9 bases, and 11 bases separated the two germline ends. The CDR3 has 11 amino acids.

This clonotype was found a few times. The gene calls are TRBV12-3 or TRBV12-4 and TRBJ1-5, with D unresolved. Trimming shortened V by 10 bases and J by 7 bases, and 14 bases separated the two germline ends. The CDR3 length is 12 residues. The CDR3 DNA is TGTGCCACCACTAATGGTGTCCAGCCCCAGCATTTT. Translation gives CATTNGVQPQHF.